The 15 T cell receptor beta chains listed next were all sequenced from one sample in a study of CD8 T cells in Susac syndrome. RNA was extracted with the RNeasy kit, and a quantity of about 0.5 to 1 ug was reverse transcribed using random hexamers. A single record per CDR3 protein comes from TCRdb applying MiXCR to the immunoSEQ multiplex PCR reads. The sample records hundreds of thousands of distinct CDR3 sequences, over 90% being singletons. The sample was CD4+ T cells from PBMCs. These receptors were collected from a human donor with Susac syndrome.

The V call is TRBV6-6, the J call TRBJ2-7; 8 bases align to TRBD1. V shed 2 bases and J 6 bases; nucleotides not matched to a gene: 12. Germline V CDR1 and CDR2: MNHNY, SVGAGI (reference sequence). The CDR3 covers 16 residues. This chain's CDR3 is CASSYEAWRTGSEQYF. The DNA for the CDR3 is TGTGCCAGCAGTTACGAGGCCTGGAGGACAGGGTCCGAGCAGTACTTC.

V gene TRBV12-3 or TRBV12-4 combines with J gene TRBJ1-4, with a weak D call TRBD1 (5 bases). The CDR3 contains 14 residues. The V gene lost 3 bases and the J gene lost 7 bases, with 12 bases spanning the gap. This CDR3 is CASSLLGLGEKLFF. As DNA, the CDR3 is TGTGCCAGCAGTTTGTTGGGGCTGGGTGAAAAACTGTTTTTT.

The chain links TRBV6-1 to TRBJ1-4; 12 nucleotides line up with TRBD1. With V trimmed by 6 bases and J by 7 bases, 9 bases remained unmatched. Germline loops: CDR1 MNHNS, CDR2 SASEGT. The CDR3 is made up of 16 amino acids. CDR3 DNA sequence: TGTGCCAGCAGGACCCGGGACAGGGGGCTTGGTGAAAAACTGTTTTTT. This sequence encodes CASRTRDRGLGEKLFF.

The gene calls are TRBV2 and TRBJ1-5; 7 bases match TRBD1. Trimming cost V 6 bases and J 3 bases; bases outside gene matches: 5. The CDR3 covers 14 residues. Germline values: CDR1 SNHLY, CDR2 FYNNEI. CDR3 region: CASRSDRNNQPQHF. CDR3 coding DNA: TGTGCCAGCAGATCGGACAGGAACAATCAGCCCCAGCATTTT.

The rearrangement uses TRBV5-6 and TRBJ1-2; D not resolved. V was clipped by 4 bases and J by 8 bases, with 15 bases between them. There are 13 residues in the CDR3. Germline values: CDR1 SGHDT, CDR2 YYEEEE. The CDR3 DNA is TGTGCCAGCAGCCCTCGGACGGCGGGAGGCTACACCTTC. As protein: CASSPRTAGGYTF. Looking up the rest from reference TRBV5-6 and TRBJ1-2 gives the full variable domain: DAGVTQSPTHLIKTRGQQVTLRCSPKSGHDTVSWYQQALGQGPQFIFQYYEEEERQRGNFPDRFSGHQFPNYSSELNVNALLLGDSALYLCASSPRTAGGYTFGSGTRLTVV.

This clonotype was recorded once. The genes are TRBV27 and TRBJ1-3, with no clear D. The CDR3 extends over 15 amino acids. Germline V gives CDR1 MNHEY, CDR2 SMNVEV (reference sequence). The V and J ends lost 2 bases and 0 bases respectively, with 8 bases between them. The CDR3 DNA is TGTGCCAGCAGTTTAACTGCCAGCTCTGGAAACACCATATATTTT. It yields the protein CASSLTASSGNTIYF.

The chain carries TRBV15 and TRBJ1-5; 7 bases map to TRBD1. From germline, CDR1 is LNHNV and CDR2 YYDKDF (reference sequence). The J segment lost 7 bases and the V segment lost 0 bases, leaving 6 bases of the junction unmatched. The CDR3 covers 15 residues. CDR3 sequence reads: CATSRDSPGGQPQHF. In DNA, the CDR3 is TGTGCCACCAGCAGAGATTCGCCAGGGGGGCAGCCCCAGCATTTT. The full variable domain, rest sourced from reference TRBV15 and TRBJ1-5, is DAMVIQNPRYQVTQFGKPVTLSCSQTLNHNVMYWYQQKSSQAPKLLFHYYDKDFNNEADTPDNFQSRRPNTSFCFLDIRSPGLGDTAMYLCATSRDSPGGQPQHFGDGTRLSIL.

CDR3 nucleotides: TGCAGTGCTACCCTCAGACATTCTGGGGCCAACGTCCTGACTTTC. Residues: CSATLRHSGANVLTF. The V call is TRBV20-1, the J call TRBJ2-6; D gene uncertain. This CDR3 contains 15 residues. V was pared by 4 bases and J by 1 base, with 11 bases between. CDR1 is DFQATT and CDR2 is SNEGSKA in the germline V gene (reference sequence).

The chain links TRBV12-5 to TRBJ1-5, with TRBD1 identical over 9 bases. V dropped 5 bases and J dropped 5; count of bases not matched to a gene: 10. CDR1 is LGHNT and CDR2 is FRNRAP in the germline V gene. The CDR3 has 16 amino acids. The CDR3 loop reads CASGIPGQGGDQPQHF. The DNA of the CDR3 is TGTGCTAGTGGTATACCGGGACAGGGAGGGGATCAGCCCCAGCATTTT.

The chain carries TRBV18 and TRBJ2-4; D is unclear. Germline V gene lookup returns CDR1 KGHSH and CDR2 LQKENI. V lost 2 bases and J lost 0, with 5 bases in between. The CDR3 has 14 residues. CDR3 residues: CASSPSVAKNIQYF. The CDR3 nucleotides read TGTGCCAGCTCACCATCGGTAGCCAAAAACATTCAGTACTTC.

The chain carries TRBV6-5 and TRBJ2-5; D call uncertain. The V and J ends lost 6 bases and 5 bases respectively, with 7 bases between them. Germline loops: CDR1 MNHEY, CDR2 SVGAGI. This CDR3 is built from 11 residues. The CDR3 DNA reads TGTGCCAGCAGGGTAATGGAGACCCAGTACTTC. It codes for CASRVMETQYF.

The chain joins TRBV3-1 to TRBJ2-7, with D tentatively TRBD1 (6 bases). CDR3 length: 15 residues. The V end lost 5 bases, the J end lost 2 bases, and 16 bases lay between the germline ends. CDR1 LGHDT and CDR2 YNNKEL come from the germline V gene (reference sequence). The CDR3 coding sequence is TGTGCCAGCAGCACCTTCGGACAGTTTACCTACGAGCAGTACTTC. Its protein product is CASSTFGQFTYEQYF.

V gene TRBV6-5 combines with J gene TRBJ2-4; D may be TRBD2 (6 bases). V lost 5 bases, J lost 1 base, and 12 bases lay in between. This CDR3 spans 15 amino acids. Germline CDR1 reads MNHEY; CDR2 reads SVGAGI. The CDR3 DNA follows: TGTGCCAGCAGTGTTGGTGGGAGGGCCAAAAACATTCAGTACTTC. It yields the protein CASSVGGRAKNIQYF.

The genes are TRBV7-6 and TRBJ2-6; maybe TRBD2 (6 bases). There are 19 residues in the CDR3. The ends were cut back, 2 bases at V and 0 bases at J, with 17 bases in the middle. Per germline, CDR1 SGHVS and CDR2 FNYEAQ. CDR3 coding DNA: TGTGCCAGCAGCTTATGGTCAGCAGGGACTCTCTCTGGGGCCAACGTCCTGACTTTC. Translating it yields CASSLWSAGTLSGANVLTF.

This clonotype was recorded once. The V and J genes are TRBV5-1 and TRBJ1-6, with D perhaps matching TRBD1 (6 bases). Germline CDR1 reads SGHRS; CDR2 reads YFSETQ. The V gene lost 4 bases and the J gene lost 6 bases, with 11 bases spanning the gap. CDR3 length: 14 residues. CDR3 bases: TGCGCCAGCAGCGACGGACAGATTAATTCACCCCTCCACTTT. Amino acid sequence: CASSDGQINSPLHF.